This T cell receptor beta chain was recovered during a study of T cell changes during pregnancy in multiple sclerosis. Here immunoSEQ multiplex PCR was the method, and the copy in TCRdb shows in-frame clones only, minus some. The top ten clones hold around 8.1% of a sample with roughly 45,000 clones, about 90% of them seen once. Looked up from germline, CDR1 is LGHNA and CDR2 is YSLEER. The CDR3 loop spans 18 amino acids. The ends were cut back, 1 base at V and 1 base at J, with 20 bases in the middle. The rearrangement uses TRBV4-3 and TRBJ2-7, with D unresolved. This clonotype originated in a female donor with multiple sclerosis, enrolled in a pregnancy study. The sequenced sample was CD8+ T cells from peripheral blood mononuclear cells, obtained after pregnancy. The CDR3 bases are TGCGCCAGCAGCCAAGTTAGCCCATCGGTACCCTATTCCTACGAGCAGTACTTC. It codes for CASSQVSPSVPYSYEQYF.